Each of the 19 T cell receptor beta chains below was sequenced from the same sample in a study of blood T cells in healthy people across ages. The use of a sample-barcoded 5' primer and a J-beta primer mix characterized a second PCR of 7 to 11 cycles. TCRdb re-derived calls from the 5' RACE reads in MiXCR, one entry per CDR3 protein. The sample has 540,000 or so distinct CDR3 sequences; 24% are singletons. This sample was shared with a second study, whose subject was T cells of mothers and their children.

The source material was blood. These receptor sequences come from a boy aged 10-17 years in good health.

This clonotype was detected only a few times. The rearrangement joins TRBV19 to TRBJ2-5, with D perhaps TRBD1 (5 bases). CDR1 LNHDA and CDR2 SQIVND come from the germline V gene (reference sequence). The CDR3 extends over 14 amino acids. Trimming cost V 5 bases and J 6 bases, with 16 bases left between them. CDR3 DNA: TGTGCCAGTAGTCCAACAGGCCGATTTCAGACCCAGTACTTC. Its protein product is CASSPTGRFQTQYF.

The chain combines TRBV4-3 with TRBJ2-7, with 7 bases aligning to TRBD1. This CDR3 is 15 amino acids long. Looked up from germline, CDR1 is LGHNA and CDR2 is YSLEER. Unmatched junction bases numbered 7, after V lost 0 bases and J lost 5 bases. The CDR3, as DNA: TGCGCCAGCAGCCAAGAGAACCTAGACAGGGACGAGCAGTACTTC. Protein product: CASSQENLDRDEQYF.

This chain connects TRBV29-1 to TRBJ1-2; 8 bases map to TRBD1. Germline trimming cut 1 base from V and 2 bases from J; bases unmatched to any gene: 3. Per the germline V gene, CDR1 is SQVTM and CDR2 is ANQGSEA. This CDR3 has 14 amino acids. The CDR3 is CSVEAQGANYGYTF. The DNA of the CDR3 is TGCAGCGTTGAAGCTCAGGGGGCGAACTATGGCTACACCTTC.

Many counts were recorded for this clonotype. The V call is TRBV27, the J call TRBJ2-5, with unresolved D. This CDR3 is 14 amino acids long. V was pared by 3 bases and J by 2 bases, with 10 bases between. Germline V lookup: CDR1 MNHEY, CDR2 SMNVEV (reference sequence). The chain's CDR3 is CASSLNFRQETQYF. In DNA form, the CDR3 reads TGTGCCAGCAGTTTGAATTTTAGGCAAGAGACCCAGTACTTC.

This clonotype was seen a few times. The genes are TRBV7-9 and TRBJ2-2, with 11 bases that match TRBD2. The CDR3 consists of 15 residues. Germline V gene data show CDR1 as SEHNR and CDR2 as FQNEAQ (reference sequence). V shed 5 bases and J 5 bases; nucleotides not matched to a gene: 4. CDR3 loop: CASSRLAGNTGELFF. In DNA form, the CDR3 reads TGTGCCAGCAGCCGACTAGCGGGGAATACCGGGGAGCTGTTTTTT.

Concerning this clonotype: One end of the junction varies from germline; a read error may be responsible. The V gene is TRBV4-3, the J gene TRBJ2-1, with 7 bases matching TRBD2. Germline V gene sequence: CDR1 LGHNA, CDR2 YSLEER. The CDR3 runs to 16 residues. This CDR3 reads CANSQEGAGSPDEQFF. The DNA of the CDR3 is TGCGCCAACAGCCAAGAGGGAGCGGGGTCGCCCGATGAGCAGTTCTTC.

This chain links TRBV27 with TRBJ1-2, with a tentative D call TRBD1 (6 bases). This CDR3 is built from 14 residues. The germline gives CDR1 MNHEY, CDR2 SMNVEV (reference sequence). Between the trimmed V and J ends, which lost 1 base and 5 bases, there was a span of 11 bases. The CDR3 sequence is CASSLWGGGYGYTF. CDR3 nucleotides: TGTGCCAGCAGTTTATGGGGGGGCGGGTATGGCTACACCTTC.

The chain joins TRBV5-1 to TRBJ2-3; 7 bases map to TRBD2. Germline assignment: CDR1 SGHRS and CDR2 YFSETQ. This CDR3 is 14 amino acids long. The V segment lost 5 bases and the J segment 2 bases; nucleotides outside the gene matches: 5. The DNA for the CDR3 is TGCGCCAGCAGGTATCGGGGGGACACAGATACGCAGTATTTT. Translation: CASRYRGDTDTQYF. The full variable domain, in which reference TRBV5-1 and TRBJ2-3 provide the parts outside the CDR3, is KAGVTQTPRYLIKTRGQQVTLSCSPISGHRSVSWYQQTPGQGLQFLFEYFSETQRNKGNFPGRFSGRQFSNSRSEMNVSTLELGDSALYLCASRYRGDTDTQYFGPGTRLTVL.

This CDR3 reads CASSPPLVPEAFF. CDR3 nucleotide sequence: TGTGCCAGCAGTCCCCCCTTGGTTCCTGAAGCTTTCTTT. This chain connects TRBV6-6 to TRBJ1-1; D is uncertain. The CDR3 spans 13 residues. The V end was cut by 5 bases, the J end by 6 bases, with 13 bases between. CDR1 and CDR2 (germline): MNHNY, SVGAGI (reference sequence).

This sequence joins TRBV12-3 or TRBV12-4 and TRBJ2-3; the match to TRBD2 covers 12 bases. The junction had 6 bases not matched to a gene; V was cut back by 1 base and J by 4 bases. There are 17 residues in the CDR3. CDR3 loop: CASSLVWLAGGSDTQYF. For the CDR3, the DNA is TGTGCCAGCAGTTTAGTGTGGCTAGCGGGGGGGTCAGATACGCAGTATTTT.

The chain joins TRBV2 to TRBJ1-6; D not certain. The length of the CDR3 is 14 residues. The germline CDR1 and CDR2 sequences are SNHLY and FYNNEI. V lost 6 bases, J lost 9 bases, and 15 bases lay in between. Here the CDR3 reads CASSEWTGGSPLHF. For the CDR3, the DNA is TGTGCCAGCAGCGAGTGGACGGGCGGTTCACCCCTCCACTTT.

Here the CDR3 reads CAWNYGTESVLTF. The CDR3 DNA sequence: TGTGCCTGGAATTACGGGACCGAGTCCGTCCTGACTTTC. This rearrangement joins TRBV30 to TRBJ2-6; D assignment may be TRBD1 or TRBD2 (5 bases each). Germline V gene data show CDR1 as GTSNPN and CDR2 as SVGIG (reference sequence). The V end was cut by 4 bases, the J end by 12 bases, with 16 bases between. The CDR3 runs 13 residues.

This clonotype was counted between two and nine times. This chain uses TRBV5-1 with TRBJ1-6; TRBD1 might be the D (6 bases). Germline V gives CDR1 SGHRS, CDR2 YFSETQ. V lost 0 bases and J 4 bases, leaving 11 bases between the germline ends. The CDR3 has 16 residues. The CDR3 region has the DNA TGCGCCAGCAGCTTGGGGGGGCGGAATTATAATTCACCCCTCCACTTT. It encodes CASSLGGRNYNSPLHF.

The chain combines TRBV7-2 with TRBJ1-1; 11 nucleotides align to TRBD1. In germline, CDR1 is SGHTA, CDR2 FQGNSA. Trimming at V came to 5 bases and at J to 0 bases, leaving 11 bases not matched to a gene. CDR3 length equals 18 residues. DNA of the CDR3: TGTGCCAGCAGCGAGGCCGGGACAGGGGGTAGATTGAACACTGAAGCTTTCTTT. This codes for CASSEAGTGGRLNTEAFF.

The rearrangement uses TRBV29-1 and TRBJ2-5; D possibly corresponds to TRBD1 (5 bases). This CDR3 comprises 15 residues. The V gene's germline CDR1 is SQVTM and CDR2 ANQGSEA. Trimming took 5 bases from V and 5 from J, leaving 21 bases between them. For the CDR3, the DNA is TGCAGCGTTTCCCCTGCCGACAGCCTTAGGGAGACCCAGTACTTC. This codes for CSVSPADSLRETQYF.

The chain is built from TRBV7-2 and TRBJ1-1, with TRBD1 as a possible D gene (5 bases). This CDR3 region has 15 residues. The ends were cut back, 0 bases at V and 2 bases at J, with 10 bases in the middle. Germline-derived CDR1 and CDR2 are SGHTA and FQGNSA. In DNA form, the CDR3 reads TGTGCCAGCAGCTTAGCCAAGACAGCAAACACTGAAGCTTTCTTT. Translated, it gives CASSLAKTANTEAFF.

This clonotype occurred many times. The rearrangement uses TRBV20-1 and TRBJ2-2, with 9 positions matching TRBD2. Germline lookup yields CDR1 DFQATT and CDR2 SNEGSKA (reference sequence). CDR3 length: 16 amino acids. V lost 0 bases to trimming and J lost 3 bases; unmatched junction nucleotides: 5. The CDR3, as DNA: TGCAGTGCTAGAGATCTACTAGCGGGCGACACCGGGGAGCTGTTTTTT. This encodes CSARDLLAGDTGELFF.

There are many counts of this clonotype. V gene TRBV20-1 combines with J gene TRBJ2-7; D not resolved. Germline-derived CDR1 and CDR2 are DFQATT and SNEGSKA (reference sequence). The length of the CDR3 is 13 residues. V was shortened by 6 bases and J by 4 bases, with 16 bases between the two germline ends. DNA of the CDR3: TGCAGTGCCAGCACTCCGTGGGGATACGAGCAGTACTTC. Translating gives CSASTPWGYEQYF.

V is TRBV20-1 and J is TRBJ2-1; TRBD2 matches at 11 bases. The CDR3 contains 19 residues. Looked up from germline, CDR1 is DFQATT and CDR2 is SNEGSKA (reference sequence). V gave up 0 bases and J gave up 0 bases; unmatched junction bases: 10. The CDR3, as DNA: TGCAGTGCTAGAGATCAGGGCCTAGCGGGAGGCGCCTCCTACAATGAGCAGTTCTTC. It codes for CSARDQGLAGGASYNEQFF.